The entry below describes one TCR beta chain. Its antigen is currently unknown. Cells sorted by CD45RO/CCR7/CD25/CD127/CD95/CD27 comprised CD4+ naive, central memory, regulatory and stem cell-like memory cells. In all sorted populations, purity surpassed 95%. This sample stems from a study of beta chain features in type 1 diabetes. V was pared by 7 bases and J by 7 bases, with 11 bases of the junction left unmatched. CDR1 and CDR2 (germline): SEHNR, FQNEAQ (reference sequence). CDR3 size: 15 residues. Study-wide findings and caveats: In every one of the four CD4+ subsets, TCRB CDR3s were moderately but significantly shorter in Type 1 diabetes patients. VDJ junctions in type 1 diabetes patients carried more deletions and fewer insertions.

The study reverse transcribed the entire isolated RNA, so it sequenced expressed TCRB transcripts. Profiled with immunoSEQ multiplex PCR; TCRdb holds only in-frame clones, not every one. The data hold 300,000 to 350,000 clones, with roughly 13% observed a single time. The clonotype was recovered from a young woman with type 1 diabetes. Input material: naive CD4+ T cells from blood. The V gene is TRBV7-9, the J gene TRBJ2-2, with TRBD1 matching over 8 bases. CDR3 DNA: TGTGCCAGCACCCCGGGGACAGGTCGAGGCGGGGAGCTGTTTTTT. Its protein product is CASTPGTGRGGELFF.